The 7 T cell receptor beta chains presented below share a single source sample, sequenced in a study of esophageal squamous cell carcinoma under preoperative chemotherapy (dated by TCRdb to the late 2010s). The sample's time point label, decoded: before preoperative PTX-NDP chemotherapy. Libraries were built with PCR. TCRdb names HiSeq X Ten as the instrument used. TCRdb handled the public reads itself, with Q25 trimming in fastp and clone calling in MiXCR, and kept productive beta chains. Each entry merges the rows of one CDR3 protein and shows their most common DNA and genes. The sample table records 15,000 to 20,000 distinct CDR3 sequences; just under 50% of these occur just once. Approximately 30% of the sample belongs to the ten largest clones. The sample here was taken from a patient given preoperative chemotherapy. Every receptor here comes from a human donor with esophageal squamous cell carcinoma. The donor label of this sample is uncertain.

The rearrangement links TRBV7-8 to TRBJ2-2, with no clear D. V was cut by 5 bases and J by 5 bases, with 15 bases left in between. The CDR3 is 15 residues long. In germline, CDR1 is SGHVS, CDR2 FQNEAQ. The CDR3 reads CASSADGVGTGELFF. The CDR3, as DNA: TGTGCCAGCAGCGCCGATGGGGTGGGGACCGGGGAGCTGTTTTTT.

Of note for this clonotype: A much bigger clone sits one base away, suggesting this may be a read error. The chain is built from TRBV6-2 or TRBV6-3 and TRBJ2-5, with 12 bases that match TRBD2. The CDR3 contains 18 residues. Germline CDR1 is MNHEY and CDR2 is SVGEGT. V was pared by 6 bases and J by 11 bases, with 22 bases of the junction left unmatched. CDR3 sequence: CASRKALAGGVRANEQYF. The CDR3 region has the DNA TGTGCCAGCAGAAAGGCTCTAGCGGGAGGGGTTAGGGCAAATGAGCAGTACTTC.

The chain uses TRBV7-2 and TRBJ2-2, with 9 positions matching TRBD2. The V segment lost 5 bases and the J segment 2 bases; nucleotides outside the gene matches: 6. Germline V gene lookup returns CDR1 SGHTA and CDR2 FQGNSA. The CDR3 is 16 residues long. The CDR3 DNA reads TGTGCCAGCAGCAAAGGACTAGCGCTCAACACCGGGGAGCTGTTTTTT. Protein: CASSKGLALNTGELFF.

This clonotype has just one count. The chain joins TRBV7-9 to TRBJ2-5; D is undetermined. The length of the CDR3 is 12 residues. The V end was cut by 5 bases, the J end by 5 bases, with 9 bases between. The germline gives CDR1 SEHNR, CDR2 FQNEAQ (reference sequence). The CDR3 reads CASSQEGETQYF. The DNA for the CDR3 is TGTGCCAGCAGCCAAGAAGGGGAGACCCAGTACTTC. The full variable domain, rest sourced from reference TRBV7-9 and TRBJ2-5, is DTGVSQNPRHKITKRGQNVTFRCDPISEHNRLYWYRQTLGQGPEFLTYFQNEAQLEKSRLLSDRFSAERPKGSFSTLEIQRTEQGDSAMYLCASSQEGETQYFGPGTRLLVL.

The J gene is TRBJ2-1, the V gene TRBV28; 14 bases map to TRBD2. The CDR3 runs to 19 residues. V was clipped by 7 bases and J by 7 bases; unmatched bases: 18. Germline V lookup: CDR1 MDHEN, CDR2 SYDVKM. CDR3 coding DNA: TGTGCCAGCACCTCCCCGATGGGGACTAGCGGGAGCCTCTGGAATGAGCAGTTCTTC. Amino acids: CASTSPMGTSGSLWNEQFF. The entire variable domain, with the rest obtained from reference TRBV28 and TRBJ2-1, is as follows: DVKVTQSSRYLVKRTGEKVFLECVQDMDHENMFWYRQDPGLGLRLIYFSYDVKMKEKGDIPEGYSVSREKKERFSLILESASTNQTSMYLCASTSPMGTSGSLWNEQFFGPGTRLTVL.

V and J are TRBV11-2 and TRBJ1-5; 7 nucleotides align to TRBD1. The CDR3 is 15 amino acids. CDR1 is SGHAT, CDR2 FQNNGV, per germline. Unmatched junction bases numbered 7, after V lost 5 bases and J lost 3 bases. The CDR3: CASSQGEAHNQPQHF. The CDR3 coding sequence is TGTGCCAGCAGCCAGGGGGAGGCGCACAATCAGCCCCAGCATTTT. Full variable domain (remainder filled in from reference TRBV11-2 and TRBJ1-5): EAGVAQSPRYKIIEKRQSVAFWCNPISGHATLYWYQQILGQGPKLLIQFQNNGVVDDSQLPKDRFSAERLKGVDSTLKIQPAKLEDSAVYLCASSQGEAHNQPQHFGDGTRLSIL.

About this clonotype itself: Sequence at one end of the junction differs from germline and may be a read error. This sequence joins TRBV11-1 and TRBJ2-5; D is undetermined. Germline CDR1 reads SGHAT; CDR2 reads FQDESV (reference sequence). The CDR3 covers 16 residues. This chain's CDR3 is CASRGRPGRTTDTQYF. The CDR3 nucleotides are TGTGCCAGCAGGGGCAGGCCGGGCCGTACCACAGATACGCAGTATTTC.